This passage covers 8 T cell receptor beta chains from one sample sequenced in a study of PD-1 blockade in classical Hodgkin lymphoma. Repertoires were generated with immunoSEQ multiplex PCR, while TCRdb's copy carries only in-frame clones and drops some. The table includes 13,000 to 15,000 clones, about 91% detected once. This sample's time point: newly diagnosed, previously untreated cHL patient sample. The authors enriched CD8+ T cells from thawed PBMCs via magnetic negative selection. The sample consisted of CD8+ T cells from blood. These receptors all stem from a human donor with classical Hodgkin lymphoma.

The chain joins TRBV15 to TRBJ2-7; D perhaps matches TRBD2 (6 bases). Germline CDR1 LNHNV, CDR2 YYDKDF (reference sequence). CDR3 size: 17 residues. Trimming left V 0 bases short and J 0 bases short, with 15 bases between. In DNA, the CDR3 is TGTGCCACCAGCAGAGATTGGGGGACTCGAAGCTCCTACGAGCAGTACGTC. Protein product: CATSRDWGTRSSYEQYV.

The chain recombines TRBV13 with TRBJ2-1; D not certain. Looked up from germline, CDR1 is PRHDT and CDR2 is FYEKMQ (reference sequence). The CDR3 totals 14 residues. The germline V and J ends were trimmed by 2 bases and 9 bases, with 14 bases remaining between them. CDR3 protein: CASSLRHREFEQFF. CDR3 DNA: TGTGCCAGCAGCTTAAGGCATCGCGAGTTTGAGCAGTTCTTC.

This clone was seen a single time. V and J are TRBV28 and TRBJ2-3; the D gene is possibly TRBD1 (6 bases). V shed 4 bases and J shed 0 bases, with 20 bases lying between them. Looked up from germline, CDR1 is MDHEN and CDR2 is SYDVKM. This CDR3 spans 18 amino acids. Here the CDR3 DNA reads TGTGCCAGCAGTTCCGACAGGTCGAGTCACTCTAGCACAGATACGCAGTATTTT. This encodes CASSSDRSSHSSTDTQYF.

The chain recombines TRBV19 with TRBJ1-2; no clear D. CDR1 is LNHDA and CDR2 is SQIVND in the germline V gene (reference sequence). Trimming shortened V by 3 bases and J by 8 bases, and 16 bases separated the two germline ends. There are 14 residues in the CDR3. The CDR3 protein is CASSIPSQLGGYTF. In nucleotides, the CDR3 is TGTGCCAGTAGTATTCCCTCCCAACTTGGGGGCTACACCTTC.

In DNA, the CDR3 is TGCAGCGTTGAAGATGGAGGGACAGGGAGGGGGAAAGAGACCCAGTACTTC. Amino acid sequence: CSVEDGGTGRGKETQYF. The V gene is TRBV29-1, the J gene TRBJ2-5; TRBD1 matches at 9 bases. The germline gives CDR1 SQVTM, CDR2 ANQGSEA. The ends lost 0 bases at V and 3 bases at J; junction bases unmatched: 11. This CDR3 has 17 amino acids. Supplemented by reference TRBV29-1 and TRBJ2-5, the full variable domain reads SAVISQKPSRDICQRGTSLTIQCQVDSQVTMMFWYRQQPGQSLTLIATANQGSEATYESGFVIDKFPISRPNLTFSTLTVSNMSPEDSSIYLCSVEDGGTGRGKETQYFGPGTRLLVL.

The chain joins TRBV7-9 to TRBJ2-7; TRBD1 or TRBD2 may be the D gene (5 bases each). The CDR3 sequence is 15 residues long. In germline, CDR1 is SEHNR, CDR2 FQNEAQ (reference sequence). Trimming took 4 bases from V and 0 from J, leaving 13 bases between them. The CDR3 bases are TGTGCCAGCAGCTGGGGGTTGGGGACCTCCTACGAGCAGTACTTC. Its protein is CASSWGLGTSYEQYF.

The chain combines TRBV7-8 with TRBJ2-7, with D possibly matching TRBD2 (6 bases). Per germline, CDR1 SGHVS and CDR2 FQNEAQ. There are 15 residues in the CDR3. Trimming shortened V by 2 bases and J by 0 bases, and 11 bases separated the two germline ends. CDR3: CASSLIAGSSYEQYF. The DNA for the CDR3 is TGTGCCAGCAGCTTAATTGCGGGGAGCTCCTACGAGCAGTACTTC.

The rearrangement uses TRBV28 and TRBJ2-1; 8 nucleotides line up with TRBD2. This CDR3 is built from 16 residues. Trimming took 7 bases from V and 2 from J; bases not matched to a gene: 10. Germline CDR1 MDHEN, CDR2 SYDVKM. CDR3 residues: CASKGTGSGTYNEQFF. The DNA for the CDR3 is TGTGCCAGCAAGGGGACCGGTAGCGGGACCTACAATGAGCAGTTCTTC.